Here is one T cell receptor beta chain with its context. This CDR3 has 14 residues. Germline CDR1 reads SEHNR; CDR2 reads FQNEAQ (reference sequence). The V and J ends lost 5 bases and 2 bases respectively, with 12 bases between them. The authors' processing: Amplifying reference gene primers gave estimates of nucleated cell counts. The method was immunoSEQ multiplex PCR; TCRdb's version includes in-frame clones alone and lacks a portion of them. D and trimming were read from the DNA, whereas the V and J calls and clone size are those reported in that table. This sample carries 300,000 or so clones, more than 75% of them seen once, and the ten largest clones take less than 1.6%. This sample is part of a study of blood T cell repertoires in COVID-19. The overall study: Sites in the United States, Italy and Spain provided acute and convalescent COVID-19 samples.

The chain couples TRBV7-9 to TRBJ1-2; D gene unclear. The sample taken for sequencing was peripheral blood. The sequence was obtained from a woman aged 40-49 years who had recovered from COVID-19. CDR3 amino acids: CASSPIPGNYGYTF. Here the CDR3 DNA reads TGTGCCAGCAGCCCCATCCCGGGGAACTATGGCTACACCTTC.